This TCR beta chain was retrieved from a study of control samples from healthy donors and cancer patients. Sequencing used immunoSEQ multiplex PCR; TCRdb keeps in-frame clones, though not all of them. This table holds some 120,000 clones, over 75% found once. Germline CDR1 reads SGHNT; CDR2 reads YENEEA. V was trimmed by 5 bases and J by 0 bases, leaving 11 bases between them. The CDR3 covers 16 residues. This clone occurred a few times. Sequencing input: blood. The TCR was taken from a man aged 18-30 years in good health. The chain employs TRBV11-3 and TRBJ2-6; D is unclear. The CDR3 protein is CASSAGPLSGANVLTF. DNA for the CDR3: TGTGCCAGCAGCGCCGGACCACTCTCTGGGGCCAACGTCCTGACTTTC. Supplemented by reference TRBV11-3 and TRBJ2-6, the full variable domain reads EAGVVQSPRYKIIEKKQPVAFWCNPISGHNTLYWYLQNLGQGPELLIRYENEEAVDDSQLPKDRFSAERLKGVDSTLKIQPAELGDSAVYLCASSAGPLSGANVLTFGAGSRLTVL.